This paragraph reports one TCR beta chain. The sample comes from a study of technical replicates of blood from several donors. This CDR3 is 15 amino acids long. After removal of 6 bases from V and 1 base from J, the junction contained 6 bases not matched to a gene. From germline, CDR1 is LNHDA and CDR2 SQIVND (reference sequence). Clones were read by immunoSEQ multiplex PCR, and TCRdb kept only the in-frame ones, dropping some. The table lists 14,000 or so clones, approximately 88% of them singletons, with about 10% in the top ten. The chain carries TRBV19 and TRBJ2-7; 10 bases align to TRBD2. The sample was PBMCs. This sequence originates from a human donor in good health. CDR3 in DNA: TGTGCCAGTAGCTCCATAGCGGGAGGATCCTACGAGCAGTACTTC. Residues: CASSSIAGGSYEQYF. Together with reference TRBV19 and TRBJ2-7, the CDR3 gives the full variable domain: DGGITQSPKYLFRKEGQNVTLSCEQNLNHDAMYWYRQDPGQGLRLIYYSQIVNDFQKGDIAEGYSVSREKKESFPLTVTSAQKNPTAFYLCASSSIAGGSYEQYFGPGTRLTVT.